The rows below give T cell receptor beta chains drawn from one sample of a study of T-cell reconstitution after alpha-beta-depleted transplantation in children. TCRdb fed the PCR reads into MiXCR, producing one record per CDR3 protein. The sample has about 460,000 distinct CDR3 sequences; about 10% are singletons. Sample: PBMCs, taken before TCRalphabeta/CD19-depleted stem cell transplant. The receptors come from a child aged 2 to 10 with inherited bone marrow failure, due to receive a stem cell transplant. Both conserved end residues are part of each CDR3. A D gene is named only where the DNA matches it firmly. Clone sizes are given selectively: once, few, many, or a class where the clone is expanded.

j_call v_call clone_size d_call cdr3_aa cdr3_nt
TRBJ1-5 TRBV29-1 many . CSVGGPDQPQHF TGCAGCGTTGGGGGGCCCGATCAGCCCCAGCATTTT
TRBJ2-5 TRBV5-4 . . CASSPGLTKETQYF TGTGCCAGCAGCCCTGGACTAACCAAAGAGACCCAGTACTTC
TRBJ1-2 TRBV20-1 few . CSAILRGGYTF TGCAGTGCCATCCTCCGGGGCGGCTACACCTTC
TRBJ2-1 TRBV7-6 many TRBD2 CASSWTAGVEQFF TGTGCCAGCAGCTGGACAGCGGGAGTTGAGCAGTTCTTC
TRBJ2-7 TRBV4-1 many . CASSRGDRSEQYF TGCGCCAGCAGCCGAGGAGACAGGTCCGAGCAGTACTTC
TRBJ2-1 TRBV5-1 . TRBD2 CASSRREASYNEQFF TGCGCCAGCAGCCGACGGGAGGCCTCCTACAATGAGCAGTTCTTC
TRBJ2-7 TRBV2 many . CASGYGDKAYEQYF TGTGCCAGCGGATACGGGGATAAGGCCTACGAGCAGTACTTC
TRBJ2-7 TRBV6-2/TRBV6-3 few . CASSRHDGQYF TGTGCCAGCAGCCGACATGACGGGCAGTACTTC
TRBJ1-5 TRBV19 . TRBD1 CASSIYRGLYSNQPQHF TGTGCCAGTAGTATATACAGGGGACTATATAGCAATCAGCCCCAGCATTTT
TRBJ2-1 TRBV29-1 . . CSVKDGLLGEQFF TGCAGCGTTAAGGATGGGCTCCTAGGGGAGCAGTTCTTC
TRBJ2-3 TRBV10-2 many TRBD2 CASSETSGRVGDTQYF TGCGCCAGCAGTGAGACTAGCGGGAGGGTTGGAGATACGCAGTATTTT
TRBJ2-3 TRBV6-6 few . CASSPVSGVGYF TGTGCCAGCAGCCCTGTTTCGGGAGTAGGATATTTT
TRBJ2-3 TRBV5-1 many TRBD2 CASSLVGGSPDTQYF TGCGCCAGCAGCTTGGTTGGCGGGAGTCCAGATACGCAGTATTTT
TRBJ2-3 TRBV15 many TRBD2 CATSIGTSGTTDTQYF TGTGCCACCAGTATAGGGACTAGCGGGACTACAGATACGCAGTATTTT
TRBJ2-3 TRBV24-1 many TRBD2 CATSDGAGGITDTQYF TGTGCCACCAGTGATGGTGCGGGAGGGATCACAGATACGCAGTATTTT
TRBJ2-3 TRBV11-2 . TRBD2 CASRGLALSTDTQYF TGTGCCAGCAGGGGACTAGCGCTCAGCACAGATACGCAGTATTTT
TRBJ2-1 TRBV7-2 . . CASSLLARRFRFF TGTGCCAGCAGCTTACTAGCGCGTCGATTTCGGTTCTTC
TRBJ1-2 TRBV29-1 . TRBD1 CSVSRTGGNGYTF TGCAGCGTCTCCCGGACAGGGGGGAATGGCTACACCTTC
TRBJ2-3 TRBV20-1 many . CSARDYEGPDTQYF TGCAGTGCTAGAGATTACGAGGGGCCAGATACGCAGTATTTT
TRBJ1-2 TRBV12-3/TRBV12-4 few TRBD1 CASSLIDWPRDRGRRGYTF TGTGCCAGCAGTTTGATTGACTGGCCCCGGGACAGGGGGCGTAGGGGCTACACCTTC
TRBJ1-2 TRBV4-2 many . CASSQLSYRAGYTF TGTGCCAGCAGCCAACTATCGTACAGGGCTGGCTACACCTTC
TRBJ2-1 TRBV12-3/TRBV12-4 many TRBD1 CASSPGQGAMNEQFF TGTGCCAGCAGTCCCGGACAGGGGGCTATGAATGAGCAGTTCTTC
TRBJ2-1 TRBV20-1 many . CSARDRFGRNEQFF TGCAGTGCTAGAGATCGTTTTGGGCGCAATGAGCAGTTCTTC
TRBJ2-7 TRBV20-1 many . CSARITYEQYF TGCAGTGCTAGGATCACTTACGAGCAGTACTTC
TRBJ2-3 TRBV5-1 many . CASSLGTTEDTQYF TGCGCCAGCAGCTTGGGGACTACCGAAGATACGCAGTATTTT
TRBJ2-1 TRBV18 many . CASSIPERPYNEQFF TGTGCCAGCTCGATACCTGAGCGGCCCTACAATGAGCAGTTCTTC
TRBJ2-2 TRBV12-3/TRBV12-4 many TRBD2 CASSSGLAGELFF TGTGCCAGCAGTTCCGGACTAGCCGGGGAGCTGTTTTTT
TRBJ2-1 TRBV7-9 many TRBD2 CASSQLSGTSGNEQFF TGTGCCAGCAGCCAATTATCAGGGACTAGCGGCAATGAGCAGTTCTTC
TRBJ2-1 TRBV7-9 many TRBD2 CASSLGVAGAYNEQFF TGTGCCAGCAGCTTAGGGGTAGCGGGAGCTTACAATGAGCAGTTCTTC
TRBJ1-2 TRBV29-1 . . CSVVVWGGRGYTF TGCAGCGTTGTCGTTTGGGGGGGCCGGGGCTACACCTTC
TRBJ2-3 TRBV10-3 . . CAISGYSGEGPDTQYF TGTGCCATCAGTGGATATAGCGGCGAGGGTCCAGATACGCAGTATTTT
TRBJ2-2 TRBV9 many TRBD2 CASSPMGLAGGGELFF TGTGCCAGCAGCCCTATGGGACTAGCGGGAGGCGGGGAGCTGTTTTTT
TRBJ1-6 TRBV25-1 many . CASSRGRALHF TGTGCCAGCAGCAGGGGACGAGCCCTCCACTTT
TRBJ2-1 TRBV28 few TRBD2 CASSPGGEGLYNEQFF TGTGCCAGCAGTCCCGGGGGGGAGGGCCTTTACAATGAGCAGTTCTTC
TRBJ2-1 TRBV27 many . CASSLNAGEAFNEQFF TGTGCCAGCAGTTTAAACGCAGGGGAGGCTTTCAATGAGCAGTTCTTC
TRBJ2-7 TRBV27 many . CASSYTGNYEQYF TGTGCCAGCAGTTATACCGGGAACTACGAGCAGTACTTC
TRBJ2-3 TRBV10-3 many TRBD2 CAIRAGRTSGRTDTQYF TGTGCCATCAGAGCAGGGCGGACTAGCGGGAGAACAGATACGCAGTATTTT
TRBJ1-2 TRBV5-6 many . CASSLEWSRSWDGYTF TGTGCCAGCAGCTTGGAATGGAGCCGCTCTTGGGATGGCTACACCTTC
TRBJ2-1 TRBV3-1 few TRBD2 CASSQTSEGEQFF TGTGCCAGCAGCCAAACTAGCGAGGGTGAGCAGTTCTTC
TRBJ2-5 TRBV7-9 few TRBD2 CASSLRLAGAFATQYF TGTGCCAGCAGCTTAAGACTAGCGGGGGCCTTTGCGACCCAGTACTTC
TRBJ2-5 TRBV6-5 . . CASSYGGVEETQYF TGTGCCAGCAGTTACGGTGGGGTCGAGGAGACCCAGTACTTC
TRBJ2-5 TRBV15 many TRBD1 CATSQQGGETQYF TGTGCCACCAGCCAACAGGGGGGAGAGACCCAGTACTTC
TRBJ2-3 TRBV12-3/TRBV12-4 many TRBD2 CASKPSGNKGPDTQYF TGTGCCAGCAAGCCTAGCGGCAACAAGGGCCCAGATACGCAGTATTTT